This T cell receptor beta chain was sequenced in a study of cytomegalovirus exposure and HLA in healthy donors. Study at large: Among the 370 or so donors who were genotyped, approximately 84% fell in the genetic ancestry cluster that is associated with self-reported Caucasian donors. Study-wide results and limits: In presence/absence analyses, roughly uniform sequencing depth across donors was assumed.

Deletions cut 4 bases from V and 2 bases from J, with 17 bases between. Germline V gives CDR1 LNHDA, CDR2 SQIVND (reference sequence). This CDR3 comprises 17 residues. As regards this clone: Its antigen remains unidentified.

The PCR made use of 60 Vbeta and 13 Jbeta primers. The repertoire was sequenced with immunoSEQ multiplex PCR; TCRdb's copy has only in-frame clones and lacks some. Of roughly 150,000 clones in the sample, approximately 70% were seen once. The TCR comes from a woman in her late teens or twenties in good health and CMV-seronegative. The genes are TRBV19 and TRBJ1-4; D perhaps matches TRBD1 (5 bases). The sequencing sample was made of PBMCs. The DNA for the CDR3 is TGTGCCAGTAGTAACCCTCGGGGGGTACATACTAATGAAAAACTGTTTTTT. Its protein product is CASSNPRGVHTNEKLFF.